This note documents a single T cell receptor (beta chain) sequence. The protocol was immunoSEQ multiplex PCR, while the TCRdb copy is restricted to in-frame clones and leaves out a portion. This table has 100,000 to 150,000 clones, 90% appearing once. The germline CDR1 and CDR2 sequences are MDHEN and SYDVKM. This CDR3 spans 16 amino acids. The V gene end was trimmed by 6 bases and the J gene end by 2 bases; junction bases not matched to a gene: 9. The data are from a study of control samples from healthy donors and cancer patients. The source material was blood. The V gene is TRBV28, the J gene TRBJ1-4, with TRBD1 matching 7 bases. This clonotype was sampled from a man in his forties in good health. The CDR3 nucleotides are TGTGCCAGCAGACGGACACAAGGGGGCACTAATGAAAAACTGTTTTTT. Translating gives CASRRTQGGTNEKLFF.